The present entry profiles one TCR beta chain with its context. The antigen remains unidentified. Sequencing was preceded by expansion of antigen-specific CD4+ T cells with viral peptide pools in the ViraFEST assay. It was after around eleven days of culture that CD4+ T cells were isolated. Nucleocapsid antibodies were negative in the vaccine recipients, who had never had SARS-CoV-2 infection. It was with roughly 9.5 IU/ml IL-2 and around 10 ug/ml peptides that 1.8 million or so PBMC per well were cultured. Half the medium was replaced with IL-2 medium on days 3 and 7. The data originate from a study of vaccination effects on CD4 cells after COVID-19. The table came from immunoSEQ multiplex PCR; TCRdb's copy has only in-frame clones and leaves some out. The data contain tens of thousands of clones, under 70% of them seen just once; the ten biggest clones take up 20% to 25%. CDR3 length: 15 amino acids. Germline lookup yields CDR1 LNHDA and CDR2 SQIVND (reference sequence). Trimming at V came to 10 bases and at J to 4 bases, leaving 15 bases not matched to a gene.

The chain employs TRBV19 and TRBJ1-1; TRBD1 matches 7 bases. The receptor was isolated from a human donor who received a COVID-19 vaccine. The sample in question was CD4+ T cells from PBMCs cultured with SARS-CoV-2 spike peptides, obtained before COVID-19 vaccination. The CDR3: CATYDPGQRATEAFF. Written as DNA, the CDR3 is TGTGCCACCTATGATCCGGGACAGCGGGCCACTGAAGCTTTCTTT. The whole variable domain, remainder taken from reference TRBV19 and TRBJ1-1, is DGGITQSPKYLFRKEGQNVTLSCEQNLNHDAMYWYRQDPGQGLRLIYYSQIVNDFQKGDIAEGYSVSREKKESFPLTVTSAQKNPTAFYLCATYDPGQRATEAFFGQGTRLTVV.